This T cell receptor (beta chain) is drawn from a study of T cells after yellow fever vaccination. For the study at large: The fractions with low cell numbers were processed using SMART-Seq v4 Ultra Low Input.

In making TCR cDNA, 5'RACE template switching added a universal primer site and UMIs to it. TCRdb reprocessed the 5' RACE reads with MiXCR, giving one entry per CDR3 protein. This table has about 170,000 distinct CDR3 sequences, 11% appearing once. The CDR3 sequence is 14 residues long. Germline loops: CDR1 LGHNA, CDR2 YSLEER. V lost 2 bases and J lost 8, with 13 bases in between. The TCR comes from a young man who received the YFV17D yellow fever vaccine. The specimen was CD8+ T cells sorted from PBMCs, collected 15 days after the yellow fever booster vaccination. The genes are TRBV4-3 and TRBJ2-1; D gene unclear. DNA for the CDR3: TGCGCCAGCAGCCAAAAAGGGCCTAACGATGAGCAGTTCTTC. Protein product: CASSQKGPNDEQFF.